Presented here are 10 T cell receptor beta chains from one specimen sequenced in a study of neurological immune-mediated disorders. TCRdb called the 5' RACE reads again in MiXCR, with one record for every CDR3 protein. This sample has roughly 60,000 distinct CDR3 sequences, with 3.5% found just once. Sequencing used PBMCs. The receptors were sampled from a woman between 25 and 40 years old with multiple sclerosis.

This clonotype was picked up many times. The chain links TRBV6-2 or TRBV6-3 to TRBJ2-7; D is ambiguous. Germline assignment: CDR1 MNHEY and CDR2 SVGEGT. Between the trimmed V and J ends, which lost 7 bases and 3 bases, there was a span of 13 bases. The CDR3 is 13 residues long. CDR3 sequence (DNA): TGTGCCAGCACCAGGTCGTCCCTCTACGAGCAGTACTTC. Its translation is CASTRSSLYEQYF.

Ten or more counts support this clonotype. V gene TRBV20-1 combines with J gene TRBJ2-1, with 9 nucleotides matching TRBD2. Losses at the gene ends were 6 bases for V and 9 bases for J; bases not matched to a gene: 18. Germline V CDR1 and CDR2: DFQATT, SNEGSKA (reference sequence). The CDR3 length is 16 residues. DNA for the CDR3: TGCAGTGCCAGAATTAGCGGGGGAGGCTTTTTGGGTGAGCAGTTCTTC. Translation: CSARISGGGFLGEQFF.

This clonotype was observed at least ten times. The chain couples TRBV20-1 to TRBJ2-7; 8 positions agree with TRBD1. J was trimmed by 1 base and V by 4 bases; bases with no gene match: 15. CDR3 length equals 17 residues. Germline V lookup: CDR1 DFQATT, CDR2 SNEGSKA (reference sequence). CDR3 protein: CSATVGVTGGFSYEQYF. The CDR3 nucleotides read TGCAGTGCTACGGTGGGAGTTACAGGGGGGTTTTCCTACGAGCAGTACTTC.

In its sample, this clonotype was seen many times. For the CDR3, the DNA is TGTGCCAGCAGACCATATACAGGGAACGGCTACACCTTC. Translated, it gives CASRPYTGNGYTF. The rearrangement joins TRBV6-5 to TRBJ1-2; maybe TRBD1 (6 bases). V lost 6 bases and J 8 bases, leaving 16 bases between the germline ends. Looked up from germline, CDR1 is MNHEY and CDR2 is SVGAGI. The CDR3 has 13 residues.

This clonotype was seen ten or more times. This chain links TRBV5-1 with TRBJ1-1, with D tentatively TRBD1 (5 bases). The CDR3 is 15 residues long. Trimming removed 0 bases from V and 4 bases from J, with 13 bases in between. Germline V gene lookup returns CDR1 SGHRS and CDR2 YFSETQ. The CDR3 reads CASSLVGREGTEAFF. As DNA, the CDR3 is TGCGCCAGCAGCTTGGTGGGCAGGGAAGGCACTGAAGCTTTCTTT.

The sample holds many counts of this clonotype. This rearrangement joins TRBV20-1 to TRBJ2-7, with a tentative D call TRBD2 (6 bases). The CDR3 consists of 13 residues. Trimming removed 5 bases at V and 3 bases at J, with 14 bases between. The germline V gene has CDR1 DFQATT and CDR2 SNEGSKA (reference sequence). In nucleotides, the CDR3 is TGCAGTGCTGGTAGCGGAGCTAGCTACGAGCAGTACTTC. This translates into CSAGSGASYEQYF.

Comments on this clonotype: A single base separates this from a much larger clone, so it may be a read error. The chain has TRBV6-6 and TRBJ1-5; D is undetermined. CDR1 MNHNY and CDR2 SVGAGI come from the germline V gene (reference sequence). The CDR3 contains 15 residues. The CDR3 reads CASSYTSGRNQPQNF. The CDR3 bases are TGTGCCAGCAGTTACACTTCCGGGAGAAATCAGCCCCAGAATTTT.

There are many counts of this clonotype. The chain uses TRBV5-1 and TRBJ1-1; D unresolved. V was pared by 4 bases and J by 0 bases, with 13 bases between. Per the germline V gene, CDR1 is SGHRS and CDR2 is YFSETQ. The CDR3 is made up of 15 amino acids. The CDR3 bases are TGCGCCAGCAGCCCCAATCTCGGGGTGAACACTGAAGCTTTCTTT. This encodes CASSPNLGVNTEAFF.

This clonotype was seen repeatedly, ten times or more. V is TRBV7-9 and J is TRBJ1-1; no clear D gene. The CDR3 extends over 14 amino acids. V lost 3 bases and J 9 bases, leaving 17 bases between the germline ends. Germline V gene data show CDR1 as SEHNR and CDR2 as FQNEAQ (reference sequence). The DNA for the CDR3 is TGTGCCAGCAGCTTGAGCAGGCCTCTAGAGAAAGCTTTCTTT. Its translation is CASSLSRPLEKAFF.

This clonotype appeared a few times. J is TRBJ2-1 and V is TRBV5-6, with 9 bases that match TRBD2. The junction had 5 bases not matched to a gene; V was cut back by 0 bases and J by 1 base. The CDR3 consists of 17 residues. Germline V gene lookup returns CDR1 SGHDT and CDR2 YYEEEE. The CDR3 spells CASSLGLAGQSYNEQFF. The CDR3 DNA follows: TGTGCCAGCAGCTTGGGGCTAGCGGGACAATCCTACAATGAGCAGTTCTTC. Supplemented by reference TRBV5-6 and TRBJ2-1, the full variable domain reads DAGVTQSPTHLIKTRGQQVTLRCSPKSGHDTVSWYQQALGQGPQFIFQYYEEEERQRGNFPDRFSGHQFPNYSSELNVNALLLGDSALYLCASSLGLAGQSYNEQFFGPGTRLTVL.